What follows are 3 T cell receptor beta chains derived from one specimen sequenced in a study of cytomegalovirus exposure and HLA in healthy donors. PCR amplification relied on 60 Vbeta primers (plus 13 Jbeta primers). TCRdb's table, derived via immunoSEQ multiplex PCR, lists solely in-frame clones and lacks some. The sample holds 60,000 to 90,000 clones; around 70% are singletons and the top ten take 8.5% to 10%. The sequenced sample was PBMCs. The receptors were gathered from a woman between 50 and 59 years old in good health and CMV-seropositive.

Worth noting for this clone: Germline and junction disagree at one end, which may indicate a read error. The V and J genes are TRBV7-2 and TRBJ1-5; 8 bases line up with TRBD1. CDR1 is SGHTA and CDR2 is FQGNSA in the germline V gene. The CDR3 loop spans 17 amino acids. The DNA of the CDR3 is TGCGCCAGCAGCCAGGACTACGTCGGGACAGGCCTTGGAGCCCAGCATTTT. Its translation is CASSQDYVGTGLGAQHF.

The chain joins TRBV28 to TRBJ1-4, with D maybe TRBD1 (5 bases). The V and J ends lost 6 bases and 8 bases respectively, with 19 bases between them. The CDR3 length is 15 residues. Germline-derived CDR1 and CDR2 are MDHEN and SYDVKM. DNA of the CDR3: TGTGCCAGCAGCCTCGGGGGTCGGGGAGGAGAAAAACTGTTTTTT. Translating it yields CASSLGGRGGEKLFF.

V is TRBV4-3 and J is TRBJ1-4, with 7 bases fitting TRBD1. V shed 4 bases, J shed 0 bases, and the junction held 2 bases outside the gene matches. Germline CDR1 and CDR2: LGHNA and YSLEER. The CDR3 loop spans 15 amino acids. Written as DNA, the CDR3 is TGCGCCAGCAGCCGAGACAGGGCAACTAATGAAAAACTGTTTTTT. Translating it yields CASSRDRATNEKLFF.